A selection of T cell receptor beta chains follows, all from one sample in a study of vaccination effects on CD4 cells after COVID-19. The antigens of these receptors remain unknown. Generated by immunoSEQ multiplex PCR, the TCRdb table keeps only in-frame clones and is missing some. This sample has approximately 60,000 clones, with 72% found just once. Sequenced material: CD4+ T cells from PBMCs cultured without peptide, taken before COVID-19 vaccination. The receptor source for this set is a human donor who had a prior SARS-CoV-2 infection. CDR3s include the opening cysteine and the closing phenylalanine or tryptophan. The D gene is left open where the match is weak. Clone sizes are given selectively: once, few, many, or a class where the clone is expanded.

NA TRBJ1-6 NA TRBV6-1 TGTGCCAGCAGTGAAGCAGTAGGGACCTATAATTCACCCCTCCACTTT CASSEAVGTYNSPLHF
NA TRBJ2-1 NA TRBV28 TGTGCCAGCAGTTTATGGCAGGGGAGCCGCTCAGAGAGCTCCTACAATGAGCAGTTCTTC CASSLWQGSRSESSYNEQFF
few TRBJ1-6 NA TRBV15 TGTGCCACCAGCAGCGGGACACTCTTTAATTCACCCCTCCACTTT CATSSGTLFNSPLHF
NA TRBJ2-3 NA TRBV14 TGTGCCAGCAGCCACTTCTCGGGGCGAGACCTATACAACACAGATACGCAGTATTTT CASSHFSGRDLYNTDTQYF
few TRBJ1-6 NA TRBV2 TGTGCCAGCAGTGGGCAGGTTCGGGATTATTCACCCCTCCACTTT CASSGQVRDYSPLHF
NA TRBJ2-5 TRBD2 TRBV7-8 TGTGCCAGCAGCCGAACTGGCGGGAGAGAGACCCAGTACTTC CASSRTGGRETQYF
few TRBJ2-1 NA TRBV5-1 TGCGCCAGCAGCTTGGGTAACTCCTACAATGAGCAGTTCTTC CASSLGNSYNEQFF
once TRBJ1-5 NA TRBV6-5 TGTGCCAGCAGGGTAGGGTACAATCAGCCCCAGCATTTT CASRVGYNQPQHF
NA TRBJ1-1 NA TRBV3-1/TRBV3-2 TGTGCCAGCAGCCCCCTTTCGACCCTGAACACTGAAGCTTTCTTT CASSPLSTLNTEAFF
NA TRBJ2-7 TRBD2 TRBV9 TGTGCCAGCAGCACGGACCCGGGGGGAGAGCAGTACTTC CASSTDPGGEQYF
few TRBJ1-3 NA TRBV5-1 TGCGCCAGCAGCCAGGACCCCTCTGGAAACACCATATATTTT CASSQDPSGNTIYF
NA TRBJ2-3 TRBD1 TRBV5-6 TGTGCCAGCAGCCGGACAGGGACAGATACGCAGTATTTT CASSRTGTDTQYF
NA TRBJ2-1 TRBD1 TRBV19 TGTGCCAGTAGTACCCTCTTTCCCTCGGGACAGGGATACAATGAGCAGTTCTTC CASSTLFPSGQGYNEQFF
few TRBJ2-3 NA TRBV7-2 TGTGCCAGCAGCTTACCAACAGATACGCAGTATTTT CASSLPTDTQYF
NA TRBJ2-2 TRBD2 TRBV7-3 TGTGCCAGCAGCTTAAGGTCGCGGGGGGCCGCCGGGGAGCTGTTTTTT CASSLRSRGAAGELFF
NA TRBJ1-2 TRBD1 TRBV20-1 TGCAGTGCTTCCGGACAGGGGTTCTACACCTTC CSASGQGFYTF
NA TRBJ2-2 NA TRBV5-6 TGTGCCAGCAGTGGACTGTTGAACACCGGGGAGCTGTTTTTT CASSGLLNTGELFF
few TRBJ2-7 NA TRBV4-2 TGTGCCAGCAGCCAAGATTTGGCTAGCGTCTACGAGCAGTACTTC CASSQDLASVYEQYF